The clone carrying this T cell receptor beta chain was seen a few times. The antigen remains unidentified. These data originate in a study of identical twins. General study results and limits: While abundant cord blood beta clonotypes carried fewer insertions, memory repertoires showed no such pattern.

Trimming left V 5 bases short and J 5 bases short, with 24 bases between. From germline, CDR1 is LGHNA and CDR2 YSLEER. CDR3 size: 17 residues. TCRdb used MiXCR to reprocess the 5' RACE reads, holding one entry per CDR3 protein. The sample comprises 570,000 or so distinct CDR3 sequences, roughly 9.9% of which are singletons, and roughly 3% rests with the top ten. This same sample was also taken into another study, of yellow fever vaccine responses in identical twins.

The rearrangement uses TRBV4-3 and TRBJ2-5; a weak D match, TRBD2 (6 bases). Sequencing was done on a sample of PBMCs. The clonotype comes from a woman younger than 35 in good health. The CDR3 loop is CASSLYSGSQEGETQYF. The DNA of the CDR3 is TGCGCCAGCAGCTTATACTCCGGGTCTCAGGAGGGGGAGACCCAGTACTTC.